This T cell receptor (beta chain) was sequenced during a study of early T cells in non-severe SARS-CoV-2 infection. Study background: The chains were unpaired, and the sequenced material was bulk RNA from unsorted whole blood.

Tagging with unique molecular identifiers was applied to individual cDNA molecules. TCRdb passed the 5' RACE reads through MiXCR, listing each CDR3 protein once. Of roughly 88,000 distinct CDR3 sequences in the sample, around 13% were seen once. The study, taken as a whole, reports: Matches to VDJdb favored anti-spike CD8 responses and missed private and CD4 specificities.

Comments on this clonotype: Its antigen is still unknown.

This CDR3 region has 17 residues. Germline V gene data show CDR1 as MDHEN and CDR2 as SYDVKM. The V segment lost 4 bases and the J segment 1 base; nucleotides outside the gene matches: 7. The origin of this receptor is an adult who was a healthcare worker with PCR-confirmed SARS-CoV-2 infection or an uninfected control (not recorded which). Sequencing was carried out using whole blood. The V call is TRBV28, the J call TRBJ2-3, with 11 bases that match TRBD2. The CDR3 reads CASSSLGTSGGTDTQYF. CDR3 DNA sequence: TGTGCCAGCAGTTCGCTAGGGACTAGCGGAGGCACAGATACGCAGTATTTT.